A selection of T cell receptor beta chains follows, all from one sample in a study of breast tumors, draining lymph nodes, adjacent tissues. One entry per CDR3 protein results from TCRdb running MiXCR on the multiplex PCR reads. There are 150,000 to 200,000 distinct CDR3 sequences in the sample; 30% to 35% occur only once, and 3.5% to 4.5% lies in the top ten. Sequenced sample: axillary lymph node tissue. Receptors originate from a female donor with breast cancer. Some clones in this sample may be carry-over from other donors' samples. CDR3s include the opening cysteine and the closing phenylalanine or tryptophan. A D gene is named only where the DNA matches it firmly. A row's size may be missing; if present it is once, few, many or a size class.

size	V	D	J	CDR3	DNA
.	TRBV27	.	TRBJ1-5	CASSFRQSNQPQHF	TGTGCCAGCAGTTTTCGGCAGAGCAATCAGCCCCAGCATTTT
once	TRBV7-9	.	TRBJ2-7	CASSFYICSAGLAGGDEQYF	.
many	TRBV11-2	.	TRBJ1-6	CASSLETGGTGALHF	TGTGCCAGCAGCTTAGAGACTGGGGGGACGGGAGCCCTCCACTTT
.	TRBV20-1	.	TRBJ1-1	CSARDPQGNTEAFF	TGCAGTGCTAGAGACCCACAGGGGAACACTGAAGCTTTCTTT
many	TRBV19	TRBD1	TRBJ1-2	CASSSPRDRVTGGYTF	TGTGCCAGTAGTTCGCCACGGGACAGGGTAACTGGTGGCTACACCTTC
few	TRBV12-3/TRBV12-4	TRBD1	TRBJ1-2	CASGLGDSIWSYTF	TGTGCCAGCGGTTTAGGGGACAGCATATGGAGCTACACCTTC
many	TRBV10-2	.	TRBJ2-1	CASSVYSRGRNEQFF	TGCGCCAGCAGTGTCTACTCACGGGGAAGGAATGAGCAGTTCTTC
many	TRBV12-3/TRBV12-4	.	TRBJ1-2	CASSSGLGYGYTF	TGTGCCAGCAGTTCAGGACTGGGCTATGGCTACACCTTC
few	TRBV19	TRBD1	TRBJ2-4	CASSINRGRPGNIQYF	TGTGCCAGTAGTATCAACAGGGGGCGCCCGGGAAACATTCAGTACTTC
many	TRBV7-3	TRBD2	TRBJ2-1	CASSSASGNEQFF	TGTGCCAGCAGCTCAGCTAGCGGCAATGAGCAGTTCTTC
.	TRBV12-3/TRBV12-4	.	TRBJ2-3	CASSLAGTYNEQYF	TGTGCCAGCAGTTTAGCCGGGACCTACAATGAGCAGTATTTT
few	TRBV12-3/TRBV12-4	TRBD2	TRBJ2-1	CASSSTLAGKNEQFF	TGTGCCAGCAGTTCAACACTAGCGGGAAAGAATGAGCAGTTCTTC
many	TRBV5-6	.	TRBJ1-2	CASSLVQDYGYTF	TGTGCCAGCAGCTTGGTGCAGGACTATGGCTACACCTTC
many	TRBV5-1	TRBD1	TRBJ1-2	CASSSDGQAYGYTF	TGCGCCAGCAGCTCAGACGGACAGGCCTATGGCTACACCTTC
.	TRBV20-1	.	TRBJ1-4	CSASPPGGGKLFF	TGCAGTGCTAGCCCCCCGGGGGGTGGAAAACTGTTTTTT
.	TRBV7-9	TRBD1	TRBJ2-5	CASSKRPGQRGTQHF	TGTGCCAGCAGCAAACGACCGGGACAGAGGGGGACCCAGCACTTC
many	TRBV24-1	.	TRBJ1-2	CATSDLGHSRGYTF	TGTGCCACCAGTGATTTGGGCCATTCAAGGGGCTACACCTTC
few	TRBV6-5	.	TRBJ2-5	CASSHVGRAATKDQYF	TGTGCCAGCAGTCACGTTGGGCGGGCCGCCACCAAGGACCAGTACTTC
.	TRBV6-5	.	TRBJ2-1	CASSSSRGLDYNEQFF	.
many	TRBV20-1	.	TRBJ2-1	CSAIVGISWGESYNEQFF	TGCAGTGCTATTGTGGGAATTAGCTGGGGGGAGTCGTACAATGAGCAGTTCTTC
.	TRBV7-9	TRBD1	TRBJ2-4	CASSLGSTGYDRDIQYF	TGTGCCAGCAGCTTAGGGTCGACAGGGTACGATCGGGACATTCAGTACTTC
few	TRBV6-1	.	TRBJ2-3	CASSEVLHTDTQYF	TGTGCCAGCAGTGAAGTATTGCATACAGATACGCAGTATTTT
many	TRBV7-3	.	TRBJ2-5	CASSRGNQETQYF	TGTGCCAGCAGCCGGGGAAACCAAGAGACCCAGTACTTC
.	TRBV2	.	TRBJ1-5	CASSPQGNQPQHF	TGTGCCAGCAGTCCCCAGGGCAATCAGCCCCAGCATTTT
many	TRBV14	.	TRBJ1-4	CASSQNSEKLFF	TGTGCCAGCAGCCAAAACAGTGAAAAACTGTTTTTT
.	TRBV20-1	.	TRBJ2-1	CSARAQGNEQFF	TGCAGTGCTAGAGCCCAGGGCAATGAGCAGTTCTTC
.	TRBV4-3	TRBD1	TRBJ1-5	CASSQDPGRGFQPQHF	TGCGCCAGCAGCCAAGATCCGGGCAGGGGGTTTCAGCCCCAGCATTTT
.	TRBV11-3	TRBD2	TRBJ2-3	CASSFTGRRESDTQYF	TGTGCCAGCAGCTTCACGGGAAGGCGGGAGTCAGATACGCAGTATTTT
many	TRBV12-3/TRBV12-4	TRBD1	TRBJ1-3	CATRTGARNTIYF	TGTGCCACTAGGACAGGGGCTAGAAACACCATATATTTT
many	TRBV7-8	.	TRBJ1-6	CASSLIPPQLAVKNSPLHF	TGTGCCAGCAGCTTAATCCCACCGCAACTGGCCGTAAAGAATTCACCCCTCCACTTT
.	TRBV9	.	TRBJ1-1	CASSVPQGNTEAFF	TGTGCCAGCAGCGTACCACAGGGTAACACTGAAGCTTTCTTT
many	TRBV19	.	TRBJ2-5	CASSIATMGTQYF	TGTGCCAGTAGTATAGCGACTATGGGGACCCAGTACTTC
.	TRBV2	TRBD1	TRBJ1-6	CASGASGTGTNSPLHF	TGTGCCAGCGGTGCCTCCGGGACAGGGACCAATTCACCCCTCCACTTT